Listed here are 5 T cell receptor beta chains from one sample, sequenced in a study of cytotoxic CD8 clonotypes in ibrutinib-treated CLL. Produced via immunoSEQ multiplex PCR; TCRdb's table is partial and in-frame only. The sample includes over 100,000 clones, under 70% of them seen just once. The sample was PBMCs, taken after 24 months of ibrutinib treatment. The receptors originated from a human donor with chronic lymphocytic leukemia.

The chain is built from TRBV7-8 and TRBJ1-4; tentatively, D is TRBD1 (5 bases). Germline CDR1 is SGHVS and CDR2 is FQNEAQ. V lost 2 bases and J lost 7, with 14 bases in between. There are 15 residues in the CDR3. The CDR3 protein is CASSLTGGGSEKLFF. The CDR3 DNA is TGTGCCAGCAGCTTAACGGGGGGAGGGAGTGAAAAACTGTTTTTT. Based on the CDR3 plus reference TRBV7-8 and TRBJ1-4, the full variable domain is GAGVSQSPRYKVAKRGQDVALRCDPISGHVSLFWYQQALGQGPEFLTYFQNEAQLDKSGLPSDRFFAERPEGSVSTLKIQRTQQEDSAVYLCASSLTGGGSEKLFFGSGTQLSVL.

This clone has a count of ten or more. The V gene is TRBV6-6, the J gene TRBJ1-2; D gene uncertain. The CDR3 spans 12 residues. V lost 7 bases and J 4 bases, leaving 10 bases between the germline ends. Germline V gene data show CDR1 as MNHNY and CDR2 as SVGAGI (reference sequence). The CDR3 spells CASMAGSYGYTF. In DNA form, the CDR3 reads TGTGCCAGCATGGCCGGCTCCTATGGCTACACCTTC.

This clone was found a few times. This chain connects TRBV2 to TRBJ1-6; perhaps TRBD1 as D (5 bases). Germline CDR1 SNHLY, CDR2 FYNNEI. The CDR3 runs 15 residues. Between the trimmed V and J ends, which lost 1 base and 2 bases, there was a span of 6 bases. The CDR3 DNA reads TGTGCCAGCAGTGAAGGGGGCCCCTATAATTCACCCCTCCACTTT. Amino acids: CASSEGGPYNSPLHF.

This clone turned up a few times. The chain links TRBV5-4 to TRBJ2-1; 9 nucleotides match TRBD2. V shed 2 bases, J shed 4 bases, and the junction held 4 bases outside the gene matches. The V gene's germline CDR1 is SGHNT and CDR2 YYREEE (reference sequence). The CDR3 runs to 15 residues. CDR3 DNA sequence: TGTGCCAGCAGCTTCCCTAGCGGGGCATACAATGAGCAGTTCTTC. Residues: CASSFPSGAYNEQFF.

The V gene is TRBV2, the J gene TRBJ2-2; perhaps TRBD2 as D (6 bases). Germline-derived CDR1 and CDR2 are SNHLY and FYNNEI. V was pared by 7 bases and J by 7 bases, with 13 bases between. The CDR3 totals 13 residues. CDR3 in DNA: TGTGCCAGCACACTAAACGGGGGCGGGGAGCTGTTTTTT. This codes for CASTLNGGGELFF.